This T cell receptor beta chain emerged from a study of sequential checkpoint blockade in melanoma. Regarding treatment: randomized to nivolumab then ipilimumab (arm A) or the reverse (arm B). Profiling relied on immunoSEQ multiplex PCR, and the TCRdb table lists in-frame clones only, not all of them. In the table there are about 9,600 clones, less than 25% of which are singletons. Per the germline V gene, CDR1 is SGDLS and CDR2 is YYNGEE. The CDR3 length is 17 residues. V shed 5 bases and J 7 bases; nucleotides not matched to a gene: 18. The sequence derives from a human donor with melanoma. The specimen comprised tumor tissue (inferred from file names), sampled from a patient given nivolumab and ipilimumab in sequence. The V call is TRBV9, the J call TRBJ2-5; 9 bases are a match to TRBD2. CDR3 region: CASSEDVEASGMGTQYF. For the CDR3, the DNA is TGTGCCAGCAGTGAAGATGTCGAGGCTAGCGGGATGGGGACCCAGTACTTC. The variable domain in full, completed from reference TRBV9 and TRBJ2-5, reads DSGVTQTPKHLITATGQRVTLRCSPRSGDLSVYWYQQSLDQGLQFLIQYYNGEERAKGNILERFSAQQFPDLHSELNLSSLELGDSALYFCASSEDVEASGMGTQYFGPGTRLLVL.